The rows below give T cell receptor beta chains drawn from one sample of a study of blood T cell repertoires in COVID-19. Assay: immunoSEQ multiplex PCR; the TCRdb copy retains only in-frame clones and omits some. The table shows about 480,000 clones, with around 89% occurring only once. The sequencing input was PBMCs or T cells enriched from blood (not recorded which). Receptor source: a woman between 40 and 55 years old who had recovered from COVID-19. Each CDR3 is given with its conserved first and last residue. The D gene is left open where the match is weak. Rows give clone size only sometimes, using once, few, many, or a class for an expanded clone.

CDR3 protein: CASSYSGYLTEAFF; CDR3 DNA: TGTGCCAGCAGTTACAGCGGGTACCTCACTGAAGCTTTCTTT; V gene: TRBV6-5; D gene: .; clone size: .; J gene: TRBJ1-1
CDR3 protein: CASSFSQDSGTEAFF; CDR3 DNA: TGTGCCAGCAGCTTCTCACAGGACAGCGGCACTGAAGCTTTCTTT; V gene: TRBV5-6; D gene: .; clone size: .; J gene: TRBJ1-1
CDR3 protein: CASSSPPGEQYF; CDR3 DNA: TGTGCCAGCAGCTCCCCGCCGGGAGAGCAGTACTTC; V gene: TRBV13; D gene: .; clone size: .; J gene: TRBJ2-7
CDR3 protein: CASSHLLGPTHTDTQYF; CDR3 DNA: TGCGCCAGCAGCCACCTCTTGGGGCCGACGCACACAGATACGCAGTATTTT; V gene: TRBV4-1; D gene: .; clone size: .; J gene: TRBJ2-3
CDR3 protein: CASSLPGTSVNEQYF; CDR3 DNA: TGTGCCAGCAGTCTACCCGGGACTAGCGTCAACGAGCAGTACTTC; V gene: TRBV6-6; D gene: TRBD2; clone size: .; J gene: TRBJ2-7
CDR3 protein: CASRTHPGQGKDYGYTF; CDR3 DNA: TGTGCCAGCAGGACCCATCCGGGACAGGGGAAGGACTATGGCTACACCTTC; V gene: TRBV2; D gene: TRBD1; clone size: .; J gene: TRBJ1-2
CDR3 protein: CASSYTQQGTEAFF; CDR3 DNA: TGTGCCAGCAGCTATACTCAACAGGGCACTGAAGCTTTCTTT; V gene: TRBV3-1/TRBV3-2; D gene: .; clone size: .; J gene: TRBJ1-1
CDR3 protein: CASSLSRGLTLWGYTF; CDR3 DNA: TGTGCCAGCAGTTTAAGCAGGGGGCTTACCTTGTGGGGCTACACCTTC; V gene: TRBV27; D gene: TRBD1; clone size: .; J gene: TRBJ1-2
CDR3 protein: CASSFISLAGGPPEQFF; CDR3 DNA: TGTGCCAGCAGTTTCATCTCCCTAGCGGGAGGGCCTCCTGAGCAGTTCTTC; V gene: TRBV27; D gene: TRBD2; clone size: .; J gene: TRBJ2-1
CDR3 protein: CASSRGHPQDQPQHF; CDR3 DNA: TGTGCCAGTTCCAGGGGGCACCCACAAGATCAGCCCCAGCATTTT; V gene: TRBV13; D gene: TRBD1; clone size: .; J gene: TRBJ1-5
CDR3 protein: CSVLLGTDTQYF; CDR3 DNA: TGCAGCGTGCTCTTAGGCACAGATACGCAGTATTTT; V gene: TRBV29-1; D gene: .; clone size: .; J gene: TRBJ2-3
CDR3 protein: CASSPQDSSGNTIYF; CDR3 DNA: TGCGCCAGCAGCCCCCAGGACAGCTCTGGAAACACCATATATTTT; V gene: TRBV5-1; D gene: .; clone size: .; J gene: TRBJ1-3
CDR3 protein: CASSQDWREAGNYEQYF; CDR3 DNA: TGTGCCAGCAGCCAAGATTGGAGGGAGGCTGGGAACTACGAGCAGTACTTC; V gene: TRBV3-1/TRBV3-2; D gene: .; clone size: .; J gene: TRBJ2-7
CDR3 protein: CASSLGGREYEQYF; CDR3 DNA: TGCGCCAGCAGCTTGGGAGGGAGAGAGTACGAGCAGTACTTC; V gene: TRBV5-1; D gene: .; clone size: .; J gene: TRBJ2-7
CDR3 protein: CASSFRSTAEQFF; CDR3 DNA: TGTGCCAGCAGCTTTCGTTCGACAGCAGAGCAGTTCTTC; V gene: TRBV9; D gene: .; clone size: .; J gene: TRBJ2-1
CDR3 protein: CASSRSIDRNTEAFF; CDR3 DNA: TGTGCCAGCTCTCGCTCAATAGACAGGAACACTGAAGCTTTCTTT; V gene: TRBV18; D gene: .; clone size: .; J gene: TRBJ1-1
CDR3 protein: CASSLLGGGLSTDTQYF; CDR3 DNA: TGTGCCAGCAGCTTATTGGGGGGAGGGCTTAGCACAGATACGCAGTATTTT; V gene: TRBV7-2; D gene: TRBD2; clone size: .; J gene: TRBJ2-3
CDR3 protein: CASSQGTGDPTDTQYF; CDR3 DNA: TGTGCCAGCAGCCAGGGGACAGGGGACCCCACAGATACGCAGTATTTT; V gene: TRBV3-1/TRBV3-2; D gene: TRBD1; clone size: .; J gene: TRBJ2-3
CDR3 protein: CASSSRQRDIQYF; CDR3 DNA: TGTGCCAGCAGTAGTCGACAGAGAGACATTCAGTACTTC; V gene: TRBV6-5; D gene: .; clone size: .; J gene: TRBJ2-4
CDR3 protein: CASRPAYTGLGYTF; CDR3 DNA: TGTGCCAGCAGACCGGCCTATACAGGGCTCGGCTACACCTTC; V gene: TRBV27; D gene: .; clone size: .; J gene: TRBJ1-2
CDR3 protein: CASSQVWAGLHNEQFF; CDR3 DNA: TGTGCCAGCAGCCAAGTCTGGGCGGGGCTTCACAATGAGCAGTTCTTC; V gene: TRBV14; D gene: .; clone size: .; J gene: TRBJ2-1
CDR3 protein: CASSTYSTDTQYF; CDR3 DNA: TGTGCCAGCAGTACCTACAGCACAGATACGCAGTATTTT; V gene: TRBV12-3/TRBV12-4; D gene: .; clone size: .; J gene: TRBJ2-3
CDR3 protein: CASNSAAGSYTF; CDR3 DNA: TGTGCCAGCAACTCAGCGGCGGGGAGCTACACCTTC; V gene: TRBV5-4; D gene: .; clone size: .; J gene: TRBJ1-2
CDR3 protein: CASSLDRGNTEAFF; CDR3 DNA: TGCGCCAGCAGCCTTGATCGGGGAAACACTGAAGCTTTCTTT; V gene: TRBV4-3; D gene: .; clone size: .; J gene: TRBJ1-1
CDR3 protein: CASSQTSGNYNEQFF; CDR3 DNA: TGCGCCAGCAGCCAGACTAGCGGGAACTACAATGAGCAGTTCTTC; V gene: TRBV4-3; D gene: TRBD2; clone size: .; J gene: TRBJ2-1
CDR3 protein: CASSLAQLAGAEQYF; CDR3 DNA: TGCGCCAGCAGCTTGGCCCAACTAGCGGGAGCCGAGCAGTACTTC; V gene: TRBV5-1; D gene: TRBD2; clone size: .; J gene: TRBJ2-7
CDR3 protein: CASSLSGTGFGQPQHF; CDR3 DNA: TGTGCCAGCAGTTTGTCCGGGACAGGGTTTGGTCAGCCCCAGCATTTT; V gene: TRBV27; D gene: TRBD1; clone size: .; J gene: TRBJ1-5
CDR3 protein: CASSYSERNTEAFF; CDR3 DNA: TGTGCCAGCAGTTACTCCGAGAGGAACACTGAAGCTTTCTTT; V gene: TRBV6-5; D gene: .; clone size: few; J gene: TRBJ1-1
CDR3 protein: CATSQDYLNTGELFF; CDR3 DNA: TGTGCCACCAGCCAGGACTACCTAAACACCGGGGAGCTGTTTTTT; V gene: TRBV15; D gene: .; clone size: .; J gene: TRBJ2-2
CDR3 protein: CASSFPDRVNTEAFF; CDR3 DNA: TGCGCCAGCAGCTTTCCCGACAGAGTAAACACTGAAGCTTTCTTT; V gene: TRBV5-1; D gene: .; clone size: .; J gene: TRBJ1-1
CDR3 protein: CATSRGRQNFGTNEKLFF; CDR3 DNA: TGTGCCACCAGCAGAGGACGACAGAACTTTGGAACTAATGAAAAACTGTTTTTT; V gene: TRBV15; D gene: .; clone size: .; J gene: TRBJ1-4
CDR3 protein: CASSVGSIVSYEQYF; CDR3 DNA: TGCGCCAGCAGTGTGGGCAGTATAGTCTCCTACGAGCAGTACTTC; V gene: TRBV10-2; D gene: .; clone size: .; J gene: TRBJ2-7
CDR3 protein: CSVDGGAADTQYF; CDR3 DNA: TGCAGCGTAGACGGGGGGGCCGCAGATACGCAGTATTTT; V gene: TRBV29-1; D gene: TRBD2; clone size: .; J gene: TRBJ2-3
CDR3 protein: CASSTTGTAGSGNTIYF; CDR3 DNA: TGTGCCAGCAGCACCACCGGGACAGCAGGCTCTGGAAACACCATATATTTT; V gene: TRBV7-9; D gene: TRBD1; clone size: .; J gene: TRBJ1-3
CDR3 protein: CASGYRYEQYF; CDR3 DNA: TGTGCCAGCGGTTACCGGTACGAGCAGTACTTC; V gene: TRBV6-5; D gene: .; clone size: .; J gene: TRBJ2-7
CDR3 protein: CSGRQGDSPQAFF; CDR3 DNA: TGCAGCGGGCGACAGGGGGATTCCCCTCAAGCTTTCTTT; V gene: TRBV29-1; D gene: TRBD1; clone size: .; J gene: TRBJ1-1
CDR3 protein: CAHKEEGRGTEAFF; CDR3 DNA: TGTGCCCACAAGGAGGAGGGGAGGGGAACTGAAGCTTTCTTT; V gene: TRBV6-6; D gene: .; clone size: .; J gene: TRBJ1-1
CDR3 protein: CASSWGDRLSGNTIYF; CDR3 DNA: TGTGCCAGCAGCTGGGGGGACAGACTCTCTGGAAACACCATATATTTT; V gene: TRBV5-6; D gene: TRBD1; clone size: once; J gene: TRBJ1-3
CDR3 protein: CAISEDGSDTDTQYF; CDR3 DNA: TGTGCCATCAGTGAGGACGGTAGCGATACAGATACGCAGTATTTT; V gene: TRBV10-3; D gene: .; clone size: .; J gene: TRBJ2-3
CDR3 protein: CASSPTGVSYNSPLHF; CDR3 DNA: TGTGCCAGCTCACCAACAGGGGTCTCTTATAATTCACCCCTCCACTTT; V gene: TRBV18; D gene: TRBD1; clone size: .; J gene: TRBJ1-6
CDR3 protein: CASSLSAGMAEAFF; CDR3 DNA: TGCGCCAGCAGCTTGAGTGCCGGGATGGCTGAAGCTTTCTTT; V gene: TRBV5-1; D gene: .; clone size: .; J gene: TRBJ1-1
CDR3 protein: CASSVGLAGEQYF; CDR3 DNA: TGTGCCAGCAGCGTGGGACTAGCTGGGGAGCAGTACTTC; V gene: TRBV4-2; D gene: TRBD2; clone size: .; J gene: TRBJ2-7
CDR3 protein: CASSSLAGGTYNEQFF; CDR3 DNA: TGTGCCAGCAGTTCACTAGCGGGAGGAACTTACAATGAGCAGTTCTTC; V gene: TRBV27; D gene: TRBD2; clone size: .; J gene: TRBJ2-1
CDR3 protein: CAWSVGSSGGGMDQYF; CDR3 DNA: TGTGCCTGGAGTGTCGGCTCTAGCGGGGGGGGTATGGACCAGTACTTC; V gene: TRBV30; D gene: TRBD2; clone size: few; J gene: TRBJ2-5
CDR3 protein: CASRPQADYGYTF; CDR3 DNA: TGTGCCAGCCGTCCCCAGGCTGACTATGGCTACACCTTC; V gene: TRBV6-5; D gene: .; clone size: .; J gene: TRBJ1-2
CDR3 protein: CASSLATGGRVGTEAFF; CDR3 DNA: TGTGCCAGCAGCTTAGCAACAGGGGGCAGGGTGGGGACTGAAGCTTTCTTT; V gene: TRBV11-3; D gene: TRBD1; clone size: once; J gene: TRBJ1-1
CDR3 protein: CASSSGLAGVTDTQYF; CDR3 DNA: TGTGCCAGCAGCTCCGGACTAGCGGGAGTAACAGATACGCAGTATTTT; V gene: TRBV7-9; D gene: TRBD2; clone size: .; J gene: TRBJ2-3
CDR3 protein: CASSPYRVNQPQHF; CDR3 DNA: TGTGCCAGCAGTCCCTACAGGGTCAATCAGCCCCAGCATTTT; V gene: TRBV27; D gene: .; clone size: .; J gene: TRBJ1-5
CDR3 protein: CASSQDVEREETQYF; CDR3 DNA: TGCGCCAGCAGCCAAGATGTGGAGCGGGAGGAGACCCAGTACTTC; V gene: TRBV4-3; D gene: TRBD2; clone size: .; J gene: TRBJ2-5
CDR3 protein: CAWSPPGQGTPNTEAFF; CDR3 DNA: TGTGCCTGGAGTCCCCCGGGACAGGGGACCCCGAACACTGAAGCTTTCTTT; V gene: TRBV30; D gene: TRBD1; clone size: .; J gene: TRBJ1-1
CDR3 protein: CAWSRQGGYNSPLHF; CDR3 DNA: TGTGCCTGGTCCCGGCAGGGGGGCTATAATTCACCCCTCCACTTT; V gene: TRBV30; D gene: TRBD1; clone size: .; J gene: TRBJ1-6
CDR3 protein: CATVKPAETLEGYEQYF; CDR3 DNA: TGTGCCACCGTCAAGCCGGCAGAGACTTTAGAAGGCTACGAGCAGTACTTC; V gene: TRBV24-1; D gene: .; clone size: .; J gene: TRBJ2-7
CDR3 protein: CASSLFGGLDTEAFF; CDR3 DNA: TGTGCCAGCAGTTTATTCGGGGGGCTGGACACTGAAGCTTTCTTT; V gene: TRBV27; D gene: .; clone size: .; J gene: TRBJ1-1